This T cell receptor beta chain comes out of a study of CD8+CD57+ T cells in acquired aplastic anemia. The wider study: DNA recovered from sorted CD4+ and CD8+ cells had a mean of approximately 3.2 ug.

The V gene's germline CDR1 is LNHDA and CDR2 SQIVND (reference sequence). Trimming cost V 3 bases and J 0 bases, with 11 bases left between them. The length of the CDR3 is 16 residues. The template for TCR beta VDJ and CDR3 sequence profiling was genomic DNA. MiXCR, applied by TCRdb to the reads, yields one record per CDR3 protein. The top ten clones hold 2.6% of a sample with more than 95,000 distinct CDR3 sequences, approximately 36% of them seen once. Patients included in sequencing had previously demonstrated CD8+CD57+ cell expansion by flow cytometry. Patients were untreated when blood was sampled. In its sample, this clonotype was seen a few times.

What was sequenced was sorted CD4+, CD8+, or CD8+CD57+ T cells (not recorded which) from PBMCs. The V and J genes are TRBV19 and TRBJ2-2, with D unclear. The TCR originated in a human donor with aplastic anemia. CDR3 residues: CASSMRRQTNTGELFF. In DNA form, the CDR3 reads TGTGCCAGTAGTATGAGAAGGCAGACGAACACCGGGGAGCTGTTTTTT.